This TCR beta chain was identified in a study of T cell responses to AZD1222 COVID-19 vaccine. Study findings and constraints: Following two doses of AZD1222, Spike-specific TCR breadth and depth rose. White British ancestry dominated among donors, who included more females, and clonal diversity was possibly underestimated. CD4 TCRs associated with vaccination spanned spike, dominating at 160-218 and 743-854.

A note on this clone: Its antigen is not identified.

The ends lost 3 bases at V and 2 bases at J; junction bases unmatched: 7. The CDR3 sequence is 16 residues long. CDR1 is SGHKS, CDR2 YYEKEE, per germline (reference sequence). Assay: immunoSEQ multiplex PCR; the TCRdb copy retains only in-frame clones and omits some. The data hold approximately 190,000 clones, with about 92% observed a single time. The TCR originated in an adult who received the MenACWY meningococcal vaccine as a control. The chain carries TRBV5-5 and TRBJ2-3, with 9 nucleotides matching TRBD1. Sequenced here: peripheral blood, sampled 28 days after the second dose of the MenACWY control vaccine. The DNA for the CDR3 is TGTGCCAGCAGCTCGATGAGGACAGGGGTCACAGATACGCAGTATTTT. Its translation: CASSSMRTGVTDTQYF.